A selection of T cell receptor beta chains follows, all from one sample in a study of a mutant IDH1 vaccine in newly diagnosed glioma. This table comes from immunoSEQ multiplex PCR, and its TCRdb copy is limited to in-frame clones, with some not included. The table shows 25,000 to 30,000 clones, with roughly 80% occurring only once. The antigens these receptors bind are not known. Source: PBMCs, taken from a glioma patient whose treatment included an IDH1 peptide vaccine. Source of these receptors: a woman aged 30 to 39 with glioma. The CDR3 runs from the conserved cysteine through the conserved F or W. Each record gives: J gene, clone size, D gene, V gene, CDR3 protein, CDR3 DNA. A D gene is named only where the DNA matches it firmly. Only part of the rows carry a size: once, few, many, or a class if the clone is expanded.

j_gene: TRBJ1-2
abundance: -
d_gene: -
v_gene: TRBV2
CDR3aa: CASREEGDYGYTF
CDR3nt: TGTGCCAGCAGGGAGGAGGGGGATTATGGCTACACCTTC

j_gene: TRBJ1-1
abundance: -
d_gene: -
v_gene: TRBV4-3
CDR3aa: CASSPRMNTEAFF
CDR3nt: TGCGCCAGCAGCCCTAGAATGAACACTGAAGCTTTCTTT

j_gene: TRBJ1-2
abundance: once
d_gene: TRBD1
v_gene: TRBV5-6
CDR3aa: CASSFWDRGRNGYTF
CDR3nt: TGTGCCAGCAGCTTTTGGGACAGGGGGCGAAATGGCTACACCTTC

j_gene: TRBJ2-1
abundance: -
d_gene: -
v_gene: TRBV5-1
CDR3aa: CASSLLSSYNEQFF
CDR3nt: TGCGCCAGCAGCTTGCTGAGCTCCTACAATGAGCAGTTCTTC

j_gene: TRBJ1-2
abundance: once
d_gene: -
v_gene: TRBV7-9
CDR3aa: CASSLNQRVGRQAYTF
CDR3nt: TGTGCCAGCAGCCTAAACCAAAGAGTGGGACGGCAAGCCTACACCTTC

j_gene: TRBJ2-5
abundance: -
d_gene: TRBD1
v_gene: TRBV4-1
CDR3aa: CASSQDWDRGGETQYF
CDR3nt: TGCGCCAGCAGCCAAGATTGGGACAGGGGAGGTGAGACCCAGTACTTC

j_gene: TRBJ2-5
abundance: -
d_gene: -
v_gene: TRBV7-2
CDR3aa: CASSLAAWETQYF
CDR3nt: TGTGCCAGCAGCTTAGCGGCGTGGGAGACCCAGTACTTC

j_gene: TRBJ2-5
abundance: medium-sized
d_gene: -
v_gene: TRBV10-1
CDR3aa: CASSGGGRGANEETQYF
CDR3nt: TGCGCCAGCAGCGGCGGAGGCCGCGGGGCCAACGAGGAGACCCAGTACTTC

j_gene: TRBJ1-2
abundance: once
d_gene: TRBD1
v_gene: TRBV2
CDR3aa: CASSEAPTGVYGYTF
CDR3nt: TGTGCCAGCAGTGAAGCGCCGACAGGGGTCTATGGCTACACCTTC

j_gene: TRBJ1-2
abundance: once
d_gene: -
v_gene: TRBV30
CDR3aa: CAWSGLRQRYGYTF
CDR3nt: TGTGCCTGGAGCGGTCTTCGGCAGAGATATGGCTACACCTTC

j_gene: TRBJ2-3
abundance: large
d_gene: -
v_gene: TRBV25-1
CDR3aa: CATAVYADTQYF
CDR3nt: TGTGCTACGGCGGTATACGCAGATACGCAGTATTTT

j_gene: TRBJ2-7
abundance: -
d_gene: -
v_gene: TRBV6-6
CDR3aa: CASSRQTYEQYF
CDR3nt: TGTGCCAGCAGTCGACAGACCTACGAGCAGTACTTC

j_gene: TRBJ2-2
abundance: -
d_gene: -
v_gene: TRBV9
CDR3aa: CASSVVPAGGELFF
CDR3nt: TGTGCCAGCAGCGTAGTACCGGCCGGGGGGGAGCTGTTTTTT

j_gene: TRBJ2-7
abundance: -
d_gene: -
v_gene: TRBV6-5
CDR3aa: CASSYAPTYEQYF
CDR3nt: TGTGCCAGCAGTTACGCCCCGACCTACGAGCAGTACTTC

j_gene: TRBJ2-1
abundance: -
d_gene: -
v_gene: TRBV5-1
CDR3aa: CASSPWGFEQFF
CDR3nt: TGCGCCAGCAGCCCGTGGGGGTTTGAGCAGTTCTTC

j_gene: TRBJ1-3
abundance: -
d_gene: TRBD1
v_gene: TRBV18
CDR3aa: CASSPPGQGRDTIYF
CDR3nt: TGTGCCAGCTCACCACCGGGACAGGGAAGGGACACCATATATTTT

j_gene: TRBJ2-2
abundance: -
d_gene: -
v_gene: TRBV4-1
CDR3aa: CASSQDMGITGELFF
CDR3nt: TGCGCCAGCAGCCAAGATATGGGCATCACCGGGGAGCTGTTTTTT

j_gene: TRBJ1-3
abundance: -
d_gene: TRBD1
v_gene: TRBV5-6
CDR3aa: CASSLDRVAGNTIYF
CDR3nt: TGTGCCAGCAGCTTAGACAGGGTCGCTGGAAACACCATATATTTT

j_gene: TRBJ1-4
abundance: few
d_gene: TRBD1
v_gene: TRBV5-1
CDR3aa: CASSLGDRDEKLFF
CDR3nt: TGCGCCAGCAGCTTAGGGGACAGGGACGAAAAACTGTTTTTT

j_gene: TRBJ1-6
abundance: -
d_gene: TRBD1
v_gene: TRBV5-4
CDR3aa: CASSFWDRGPVPLHF
CDR3nt: TGTGCCAGCAGCTTTTGGGACAGGGGGCCGGTACCCCTCCACTTT

j_gene: TRBJ1-1
abundance: -
d_gene: -
v_gene: TRBV4-1
CDR3aa: CASSQEASRDTEAFF
CDR3nt: TGCGCCAGCAGCCAAGAAGCGTCTCGGGACACTGAAGCTTTCTTT

j_gene: TRBJ2-5
abundance: -
d_gene: -
v_gene: TRBV20-1
CDR3aa: CSAPTERTQYF
CDR3nt: TGCAGTGCTCCTACCGAAAGGACCCAGTACTTC

j_gene: TRBJ1-3
abundance: -
d_gene: TRBD1
v_gene: TRBV29-1
CDR3aa: CSVAQGAVGNTIYF
CDR3nt: TGCAGCGTAGCTCAGGGGGCGGTTGGAAACACCATATATTTT

j_gene: TRBJ1-1
abundance: -
d_gene: -
v_gene: TRBV6-5
CDR3aa: CASTKNTEAFF
CDR3nt: TGTGCCAGCACAAAGAACACTGAAGCTTTCTTT

j_gene: TRBJ2-1
abundance: -
d_gene: TRBD2
v_gene: TRBV30
CDR3aa: CAWSVDSGGRQFF
CDR3nt: TGTGCCTGGAGTGTTGATAGCGGGGGGCGGCAGTTCTTC

j_gene: TRBJ1-1
abundance: -
d_gene: -
v_gene: TRBV6-1
CDR3aa: CASSEGGRRLNTEAFF
CDR3nt: TGTGCCAGCAGTGAAGGGGGGAGGAGGTTGAACACTGAAGCTTTCTTT